This T cell receptor beta chain was documented in a study of shared clonotypes between healthy human individuals. Notes on this clone: Its antigen is still unknown.

Study-level findings and limits: Donors were few, which limited the genetic and exposure-history diversity represented. Sorted-subset sequencing was shown by rarefaction to be incomplete despite large depth.

As originally analysed: Because ImmunoSEQ provided only junction sequences with no quality scores, the filtering differed. TCRdb's table, derived via immunoSEQ multiplex PCR, lists solely in-frame clones and lacks some. V, J and clone size were drawn from that table, and D and trimming were deduced from the DNA. The table records about 2.4 million clones, approximately 93% of them present only once. Within Nashville, Tennessee resided all donors, each a Caucasian adult. The source material was naive CD4+ T cells from PBMCs. Indicated subset: CD45RA+ positively selected. The receptor was isolated from a man aged 18 to 29 in good health. Some clones in this sample may be carry-over from other donors' samples.

DNA of the CDR3: TGTGCCAGCAGCTCAACCGGGACTAGGGGCAATGAGCAGTTCTTC. It is translated as CASSSTGTRGNEQFF. This chain joins TRBV11-3 and TRBJ2-1, with 8 bases aligning to TRBD2. Per germline, CDR1 SGHNT and CDR2 YENEEA. CDR3 length: 15 residues. Trimming removed 4 bases from V and 6 bases from J; junction bases left unmatched: 8.